This TCR beta chain emerged from a study of ipilimumab plus nivolumab after autologous stem cell transplantation. Study as a whole: Myeloma cases were transplant-naive high-risk or relapsed within 3 years post first autologous transplant. Whole-study results and caveats: The authors say TCR, Treg and microbiome findings warrant further study.

Repertoires were generated with immunoSEQ multiplex PCR, while TCRdb's copy carries only in-frame clones and drops some. The data contain about 43,000 clones, about 88% of them singletons. Trimming shortened V by 5 bases and J by 4 bases, and 15 bases separated the two germline ends. The CDR3 is made up of 15 amino acids. Per germline, CDR1 MNHEY and CDR2 SVGAGI. About this clone: As yet, its antigen is unknown.

Patients got ipilimumab 1 mg/kg beginning 14 to 28 days post-transplant. Through week 26, nivolumab 3 mg/kg IV was given weeks 1, 4, 7, 10, then biweekly. This clonotype was obtained from a male donor with multiple myeloma. Here the sequenced sample was PBMCs, taken in a trial of ipilimumab plus nivolumab as post-transplant consolidation. The gene calls are TRBV6-5 and TRBJ2-1; D might be TRBD1 (6 bases). CDR3 region: CASSQTEDRYNEQFF. DNA of the CDR3: TGTGCCAGCAGTCAGACAGAGGACAGATACAATGAGCAGTTCTTC.